This T cell receptor (beta chain) was identified in a study of siplizumab effects on memory and regulatory T cells (dated by TCRdb to between 2018 and 2021). Turning to the overall study: Paired mixed lymphocyte reactions were run with siplizumab at approximately 1 ug/mL and without drug, across several responder-stimulator pairs. The study examined how the anti-CD2 antibody siplizumab affects alloreactive T-cell subsets in allogeneic mixed lymphocyte reactions built from human PBMCs.

The library was prepared using the immunoSEQ multiplex PCR assay. Each sample had some 9.7 x 10^4 TCR templates assayed by the deep sequencing platform. Genomic DNA extracted from sorted T cells was the material used for TCRbeta CDR3 sequencing. The source study handled its data this way. Clonal analysis of TCRbeta CDR3 data was done in the R programming language. Comparing unstimulated samples against CFSE-low samples taken after the reaction was how alloreactive CD4+ and CD8+ clones were defined. Regulatory or non-regulatory origin of alloreactive CD4+ clones was assigned by matching sequences to the sorted unstimulated Treg and non-Treg repertoires. The table was pulled from immuneACCESS by TCRdb, which kept in-frame rearrangements only. Such tables lose some clones; where checked, under half of the loss comes from unresolved V genes, and the rest has no known cause. The V and J calls and clone size come from that table; D and trimming were worked out from the DNA. This sample lists 15,000 to 20,000 clones; over 35% were detected once. The ten largest clones capture about 6% of the sample.

This clone appeared a few times. It has no known antigen specificity. One base away there is no much larger clone; base qualities are not given. The CDR3 spans 15 residues, from the cysteine through the phenylalanine. The DNA shown is the 45-base CDR3, in frame from base 1. Germline trimming amounts to 10 bases on V and 4 bases on J, with 11 as the count of junction bases outside the gene matches. CDR1 ENHRY and CDR2 SYGVKD are derived from the germline V gene. Mixed lymphocyte reaction cells were cocultured at 37°C for roughly six days. After responder PBMCs were labelled with CFSE and stimulator PBMCs with Violet Dye, the two populations were combined at a 1:1 ratio. Sorted unstimulated T cells, along with proliferating T cells recovered from mixed lymphocyte reactions, underwent TCRbeta CDR3 sequencing. Fresh whole blood from ten HLA-typed healthy donors was used as the source from which PBMCs were isolated. Proliferating CFSE-low responder T cells were FACS-sorted after the mixed lymphocyte reaction for TCR sequencing.

The paper as a whole reports these results and caveats: Because sequences below about 10^-5 frequency were poorly captured, only a minor fraction of alloreactive clones could be mapped to unstimulated subsets. Whether proliferating Tregs from siplizumab cultures actually had suppressive function was not functionally confirmed. In reactions with siplizumab, an average of approximately 69% of mappable alloreactive CD4+ clones were Treg-derived, compared with roughly 27% in control reactions. About 80-96% of proliferating CD4+ or CD8+ clones could not be given a naive or memory phenotype. Unstimulated naive T cells appeared more diverse than memory T cells, and naive cells seemed to contribute substantially to the alloresponse. Siplizumab significantly reduced the cumulative frequency of alloreactive sequences traceable to unstimulated CD4+ memory T cells.

The rearranged chain carries TRBV10-3 and TRBJ2-2, with 8 middle bases fitting TRBD1. This receptor was identified in a human donor in good health; the cells came from an allogeneic mixed lymphocyte reaction. Some clones in this sample may be carry-over from other donors' samples. Sequencing was done on a sample of CFSE-low (dividing) CD4+ T cells sorted from an allogeneic mixed lymphocyte reaction. The CDR3 protein is CATVPGGVITGELFF. The bases are TGTGCCACCGTCCCAGGGGGCGTAATCACCGGGGAGCTGTTTTTT.